The 18 T cell receptor beta chains below were found in one sample sequenced in a study of Ad26.COV2.S vaccination and SARS-CoV-2 variants. Libraries were prepared by immunoSEQ multiplex PCR; TCRdb keeps only in-frame clonotypes and omits some of them. The table shows 300,000 to 500,000 clones, with 88% occurring only once. Treatment denoted: over 15 received Ad26.COV2.S at low or high dose, single or two shots; a few received placebo; per-sample allocation not given. Samples came from day 63 after the first vaccine or placebo injection. The specimen comprised peripheral blood, sampled in a trial of Ad26.COV2.S vaccine versus placebo. The receptors originated from a person aged 18-65 years who received the Ad26.COV2.S COVID-19 vaccine or a placebo.

This sequence joins TRBV11-2 and TRBJ2-5; 9 bases are a match to TRBD1. With V trimmed by 5 bases and J by 5 bases, 12 bases remained unmatched. The germline CDR1 and CDR2 sequences are SGHAT and FQNNGV. The CDR3 totals 16 residues. CDR3 sequence reads: CASSPVGTGRVETQYF. CDR3 DNA: TGTGCCAGCAGCCCCGTGGGGACAGGGAGGGTTGAGACCCAGTACTTC.

As to this clone: The identical CDR3 is also encoded by other nucleotide sequences in the sample. V usage is TRBV27 and J usage is TRBJ1-2; D is unresolved. From germline, CDR1 is MNHEY and CDR2 SMNVEV (reference sequence). V was pared by 2 bases and J by 2 bases, with 6 bases between. The CDR3 totals 13 residues. CDR3 residues: CASSLGRNYGYTF. The CDR3 region has the DNA TGTGCCAGCAGTTTAGGACGGAACTATGGCTACACCTTC.

The chain employs TRBV12-3 or TRBV12-4 and TRBJ1-1; D ambiguous. The CDR3 is 13 amino acids. V was clipped by 5 bases and J by 1 base, with 8 bases between them. The CDR3 sequence is CASSPPTNTEAFF. CDR3 in DNA: TGTGCCAGCAGTCCCCCGACGAACACTGAAGCTTTCTTT.

Points on this clone: Other DNA variants within this sample encode the same CDR3. The chain employs TRBV2 and TRBJ1-4; D is ambiguous. V shed 2 bases and J shed 3 bases, with 10 bases lying between them. The CDR3 loop spans 15 amino acids. Germline V gives CDR1 SNHLY, CDR2 FYNNEI. CDR3 region: CASSELGQSNEKLFF. CDR3 nucleotide sequence: TGTGCCAGCAGTGAACTGGGCCAGTCTAATGAAAAACTGTTTTTT.

This clone showed up just a few times. This chain joins TRBV5-8 and TRBJ1-3; no firm D call. V gave up 5 bases and J gave up 8 bases, with 11 bases separating them. Germline V gene sequence: CDR1 SGHTS, CDR2 YDEGEE. The CDR3 contains 12 residues. The CDR3: CASSLRVDTIYF. In DNA, the CDR3 is TGTGCCAGCAGTCTTCGTGTCGACACCATATATTTT.

This chain links TRBV13 with TRBJ1-1, with 7 bases identical to TRBD1. Germline V CDR1 and CDR2: PRHDT, FYEKMQ (reference sequence). CDR3 length: 14 residues. V gave up 4 bases and J gave up 0 bases; unmatched junction bases: 2. The chain's CDR3 is CASSSGQLNTEAFF. The CDR3 DNA follows: TGTGCCAGCAGCTCGGGACAGTTGAACACTGAAGCTTTCTTT.

J is TRBJ1-5 and V is TRBV24-1; no reliable D call. CDR1 and CDR2 (germline): KGHDR, SFDVKD. Trimming stripped 0 bases from V and 9 bases from J, with 8 bases between. This CDR3 is built from 13 residues. The CDR3 loop reads CATSDLWHLPQHF. CDR3 DNA: TGTGCCACCAGTGATTTGTGGCATTTGCCCCAGCATTTT.

The rearrangement uses TRBV3-1 (or the pseudogene TRBV3-2) and TRBJ2-3, with a possible D match to TRBD1 (5 bases). The CDR3 has 13 amino acids. CDR1 LGHDT and CDR2 YNNKEL come from the germline V gene (reference sequence). V was shortened by 4 bases and J by 6 bases, with 11 bases between the two germline ends. CDR3 DNA: TGTGCCAGCAGCCCAGGCCAGGGCGATACGCAGTATTTT. Residues: CASSPGQGDTQYF.

The V call is TRBV10-3, the J call TRBJ2-3; 12 bases map to TRBD1. CDR1 ENHRY and CDR2 SYGVKD come from the germline V gene. This CDR3 is 16 amino acids long. V was pared by 7 bases and J by 5 bases, with 10 bases of the junction left unmatched. CDR3 sequence: CAINQGQGALGDTQYF. The CDR3, as DNA: TGTGCCATCAACCAGGGACAGGGGGCATTAGGAGATACGCAGTATTTT.

The rearrangement joins TRBV5-6 to TRBJ1-5; D unresolved. In germline, CDR1 is SGHDT, CDR2 YYEEEE. The CDR3 spans 14 residues. V dropped 2 bases and J dropped 9 bases, with 15 bases sitting between them. The CDR3 nucleotides are TGTGCCAGCAGCTTTTGGACGGCCGGATCGCCCCAGCATTTT. It is translated as CASSFWTAGSPQHF. Variable domain in full (rest from reference TRBV5-6 and TRBJ1-5): DAGVTQSPTHLIKTRGQQVTLRCSPKSGHDTVSWYQQALGQGPQFIFQYYEEEERQRGNFPDRFSGHQFPNYSSELNVNALLLGDSALYLCASSFWTAGSPQHFGDGTRLSIL.

The chain is built from TRBV19 and TRBJ2-2; D is unclear. CDR3 length equals 16 residues. Germline CDR1 LNHDA, CDR2 SQIVND (reference sequence). Trimming stripped 6 bases from V and 5 bases from J, with 19 bases between. The CDR3 protein is CASRVFPSPRTGELFF. The DNA of the CDR3 is TGTGCCAGTAGAGTTTTCCCGAGCCCGAGAACCGGGGAGCTGTTTTTT.

This clone has a single count. The chain combines TRBV6-5 with TRBJ2-3, with D possibly being TRBD1 (5 bases). Germline V gene lookup returns CDR1 MNHEY and CDR2 SVGAGI. This CDR3 region has 15 residues. V was pared by 8 bases and J by 1 base, with 16 bases between. The CDR3 nucleotides are TGTGCCAGCGGAATACCGTTCAGGGGCACAGATACGCAGTATTTT. Translation gives CASGIPFRGTDTQYF.

The chain carries TRBV6-1 and TRBJ1-2; TRBD1 is a possible D gene (6 bases). Germline values: CDR1 MNHNS, CDR2 SASEGT. The CDR3 sequence is 14 residues long. Trimming pared 2 bases from V and 8 bases from J, leaving 15 bases between. This chain's CDR3 is CASSEPRGSVGYTF. CDR3 DNA sequence: TGTGCCAGCAGTGAACCCAGGGGTTCTGTCGGCTACACCTTC.

The CDR3 sequence: CASSLGQLNYGYTF. The CDR3 coding sequence is TGTGCCAGCAGCTTGGGACAGCTTAACTATGGCTACACCTTC. V usage is TRBV5-5 and J usage is TRBJ1-2; tentative D call: TRBD1 (5 bases). Germline V gene data show CDR1 as SGHKS and CDR2 as YYEKEE (reference sequence). The CDR3 is 14 residues long. V lost 0 bases and J lost 1, with 7 bases in between.

The sample holds one count of this clone. The chain joins TRBV9 to TRBJ1-1; 8 positions match TRBD1. V dropped 1 base and J dropped 11; count of bases not matched to a gene: 7. The CDR3 length is 13 residues. Germline lookup yields CDR1 SGDLS and CDR2 YYNGEE. The CDR3: CASSVPGGFPAFF. The CDR3 region has the DNA TGTGCCAGCAGCGTACCAGGGGGCTTCCCCGCTTTCTTT.

The chain carries TRBV5-5 and TRBJ1-2; 7 bases are a match to TRBD1. The CDR3 sequence is 15 residues long. The V segment lost 3 bases and the J segment 1 base; nucleotides outside the gene matches: 6. Germline values: CDR1 SGHKS, CDR2 YYEKEE (reference sequence). In nucleotides, the CDR3 is TGTGCCAGCAGCTCGTCGACAGGGAATAACTATGGCTACACCTTC. Translation gives CASSSSTGNNYGYTF.

This clone was seen just once. This chain uses TRBV5-6 with TRBJ2-7; 7 bases line up with TRBD1. The CDR3 loop spans 14 amino acids. With 5 bases clipped from V and 4 bases from J, the junction kept 9 bases outside the gene matches. The V gene's germline CDR1 is SGHDT and CDR2 YYEEEE. The CDR3 is CASRKSGQKYEQYF. The CDR3 region has the DNA TGTGCCAGCAGAAAGTCGGGACAGAAATACGAGCAGTACTTC. The variable domain in full, with the rest retrieved from reference TRBV5-6 and TRBJ2-7, is DAGVTQSPTHLIKTRGQQVTLRCSPKSGHDTVSWYQQALGQGPQFIFQYYEEEERQRGNFPDRFSGHQFPNYSSELNVNALLLGDSALYLCASRKSGQKYEQYFGPGTRLTVT.

This clone appeared once. Other DNA sequences from this sample encode an identical CDR3 as well. The chain links TRBV11-2 to TRBJ1-1; D is unclear. The V gene's germline CDR1 is SGHAT and CDR2 FQNNGV. The V and J ends lost 1 base and 0 bases respectively, with 3 bases between them. The CDR3 has 13 amino acids. CDR3 in DNA: TGTGCCAGCAGCTTAGGGCTGAACACTGAAGCTTTCTTT. Protein sequence: CASSLGLNTEAFF.